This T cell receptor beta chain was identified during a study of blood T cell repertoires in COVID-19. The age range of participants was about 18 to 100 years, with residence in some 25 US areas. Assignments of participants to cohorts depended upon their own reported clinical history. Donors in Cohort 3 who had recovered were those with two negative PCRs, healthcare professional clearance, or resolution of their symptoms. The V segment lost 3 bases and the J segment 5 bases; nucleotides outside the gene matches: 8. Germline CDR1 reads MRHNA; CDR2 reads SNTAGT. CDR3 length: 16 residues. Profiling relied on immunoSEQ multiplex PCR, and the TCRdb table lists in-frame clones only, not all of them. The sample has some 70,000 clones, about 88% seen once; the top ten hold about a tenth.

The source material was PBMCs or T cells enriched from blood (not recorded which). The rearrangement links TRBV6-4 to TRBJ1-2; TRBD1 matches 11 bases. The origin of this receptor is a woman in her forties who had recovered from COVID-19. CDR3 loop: CASSEHGQGATYGYTF. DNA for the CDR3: TGTGCCAGCAGTGAACATGGACAGGGGGCTACGTATGGCTACACCTTC.